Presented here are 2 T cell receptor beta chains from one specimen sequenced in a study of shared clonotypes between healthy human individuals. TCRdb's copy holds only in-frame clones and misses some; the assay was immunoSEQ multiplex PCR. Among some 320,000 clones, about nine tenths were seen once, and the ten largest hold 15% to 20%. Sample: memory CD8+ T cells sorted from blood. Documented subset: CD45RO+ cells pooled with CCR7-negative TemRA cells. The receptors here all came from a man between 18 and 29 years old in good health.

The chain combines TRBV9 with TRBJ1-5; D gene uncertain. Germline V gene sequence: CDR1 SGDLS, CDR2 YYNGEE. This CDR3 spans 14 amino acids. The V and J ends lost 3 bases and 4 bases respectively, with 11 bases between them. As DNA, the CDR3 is TGTGCCAGCAGCGGAGGGAGCGTGAATCAGCCCCAGCATTTT. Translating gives CASSGGSVNQPQHF.

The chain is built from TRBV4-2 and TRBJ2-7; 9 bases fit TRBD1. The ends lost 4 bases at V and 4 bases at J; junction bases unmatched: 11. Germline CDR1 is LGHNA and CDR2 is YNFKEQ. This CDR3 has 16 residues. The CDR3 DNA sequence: TGTGCCAGCAGCCGAAACTCACAGGGGGCGCCGTACGAGCAGTACTTC. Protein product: CASSRNSQGAPYEQYF.